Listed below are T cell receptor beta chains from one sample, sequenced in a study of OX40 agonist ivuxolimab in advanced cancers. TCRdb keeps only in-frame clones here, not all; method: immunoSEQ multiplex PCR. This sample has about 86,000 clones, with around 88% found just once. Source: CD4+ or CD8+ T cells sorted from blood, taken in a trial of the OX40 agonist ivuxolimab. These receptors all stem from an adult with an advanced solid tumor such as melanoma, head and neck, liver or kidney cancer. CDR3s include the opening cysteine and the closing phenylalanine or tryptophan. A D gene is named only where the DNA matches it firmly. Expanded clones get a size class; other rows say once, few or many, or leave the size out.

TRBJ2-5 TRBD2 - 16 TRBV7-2 TGTGCCAGCAGCTTAGTCGGCGGGGGGGCCTTCGAGACCCAGTACTTC CASSLVGGGAFETQYF
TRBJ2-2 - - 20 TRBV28 TGTGCCAGCAGTACGACCCGGACAGGGGGAAGGACTAGCGGGACCGGGGAGCTGTTTTTT CASSTTRTGGRTSGTGELFF
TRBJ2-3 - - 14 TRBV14 TGTGCCAGCAGCCGGGACTTGGGAATAGATACGCAGTATTTT CASSRDLGIDTQYF
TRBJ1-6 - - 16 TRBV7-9 TGTGCCAGCAGCTTAGGGTCGGACGCCTATAATTCACCCCTCCACTTT CASSLGSDAYNSPLHF
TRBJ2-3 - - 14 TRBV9 TGTGCCAGCAGCGTAGAAACTAGCACAGATACGCAGTATTTT CASSVETSTDTQYF
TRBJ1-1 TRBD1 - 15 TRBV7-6 TGTGCCAGCAGCTTGGGCAGGGGGCGGGGCACTGAAGCTTTCTTT CASSLGRGRGTEAFF
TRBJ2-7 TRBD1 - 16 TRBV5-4 TGTGCCAGCTCCTCCGGCCGGGACAGGGGGCAATACGAGCAGTACTTC CASSSGRDRGQYEQYF
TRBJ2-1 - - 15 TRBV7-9 TGTGCCAGCAGCTTCAGAGGGAATTCCTACAATGAGCAGTTCTTC CASSFRGNSYNEQFF
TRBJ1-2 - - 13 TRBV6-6 TGTGCCAGCACCCCCTCGGGGGGCAGAGGCTACACCTTC CASTPSGGRGYTF
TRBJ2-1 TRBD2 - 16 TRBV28 TGTGCCAGCAGTTCAATAGCGGGAGGGCAGTACAATGAGCAGTTCTTC CASSSIAGGQYNEQFF
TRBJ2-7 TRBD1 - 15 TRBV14 TGTGCCAGCAGCCAAGCGGGCCAGGGGGTTTGGGAGCAGTACTTC CASSQAGQGVWEQYF
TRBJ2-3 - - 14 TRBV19 TGTGCCAGTAGTACGCAACCCAGCACAGATACGCAGTATTTT CASSTQPSTDTQYF
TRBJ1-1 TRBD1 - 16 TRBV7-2 TGTGCCAGCAGCTTAGCACAGGGGAGTATAAACACTGAAGCTTTCTTT CASSLAQGSINTEAFF
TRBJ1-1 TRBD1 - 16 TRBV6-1 TGTGCCAGCAGTGAAGGGTTCCAGGGGGCGAGCACTGAAGCTTTCTTT CASSEGFQGASTEAFF
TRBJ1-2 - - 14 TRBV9 TGTGCCAGCAGCCAGCAGCCTGGGGACTATGGCTACACCTTC CASSQQPGDYGYTF
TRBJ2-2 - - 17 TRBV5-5 TGTGCCAGCAGCTCAACTCAGACAGGCCCGTTCACCGGGGAGCTGTTTTTT CASSSTQTGPFTGELFF
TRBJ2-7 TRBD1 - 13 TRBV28 TGTGCCAGCAGCCGGGACAGCCCCTACGAGCAGTACTTC CASSRDSPYEQYF
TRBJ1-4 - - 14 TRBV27 TGTGCCAGCAGTTGGACCACAACTAATGAAAAACTGTTTTTT CASSWTTTNEKLFF
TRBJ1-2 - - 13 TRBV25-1 TGTGCCAGCAGTGAAGTCAGGGACTATGGCTACACCTTC CASSEVRDYGYTF
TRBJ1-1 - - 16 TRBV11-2 TGTGCCAGCAGCTTAGCCAGGCGGCAGTTAAACACTGAAGCTTTCTTT CASSLARRQLNTEAFF
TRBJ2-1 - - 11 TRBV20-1 TGCAGTGGGATCTCCTACAATGAGCAGTTCTTC CSGISYNEQFF
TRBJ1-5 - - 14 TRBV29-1 TGCAGCGTGGGAGGGCACCAAAGCAATCAGCCCCAGCATTTT CSVGGHQSNQPQHF
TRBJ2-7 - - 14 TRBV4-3 TGCGCCAGCAGCCAAGATCACAATTCCTACGAGCAGTACTTC CASSQDHNSYEQYF
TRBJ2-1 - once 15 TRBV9 TGTGCCAGCGCCGGTGGGGGGATCTACTACAATGAGCAGTTCTTC CASAGGGIYYNEQFF
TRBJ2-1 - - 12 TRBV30 TGTGCCTGCGGGACAAATATCGGGCTTTCTCTCTTC CACGTNIGLSLF
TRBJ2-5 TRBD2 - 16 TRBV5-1 TGCGCCAGCAGCCCCCTGGCGGGGGGCATACAAGAGACCCAGTACTTC CASSPLAGGIQETQYF
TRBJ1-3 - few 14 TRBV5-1 TGCGCCAGCAGCGTGGAGGTCTCTGGAAACACCATATATTTT CASSVEVSGNTIYF
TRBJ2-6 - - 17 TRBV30 TGTGCCTGGGGGGGCGGGGGACCGTTATCTGGGGCCAACGTCCTGACTTTC CAWGGGGPLSGANVLTF
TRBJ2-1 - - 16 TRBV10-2 TGCGCCAGCAGTGAATCCACGGGGCCGGTATACAATGAGCAGTTCTTC CASSESTGPVYNEQFF
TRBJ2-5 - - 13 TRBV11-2 TGTGCCAGCAGCTTTACCACACGGGAAACCCAGTACTTC CASSFTTRETQYF
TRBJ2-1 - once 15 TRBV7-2 TGTGCCAGCAGCTTAGCAGCTGACTCCTACAATGAGCAGTTCTTC CASSLAADSYNEQFF
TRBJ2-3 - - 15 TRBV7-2 TGTGCCAGCAGTTCCCTAGGGGACGTATCAGATACGCAGTATTTT CASSSLGDVSDTQYF
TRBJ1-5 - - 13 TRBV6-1 TGTGCCAGCAGCCCCGGGACATGGGAGCCCCAGCATTTT CASSPGTWEPQHF
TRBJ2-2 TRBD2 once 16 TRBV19 TGTGCCAGTAGTACGCCTAGCGGGAGTACGGTCGGGGAGCTGTTTTTT CASSTPSGSTVGELFF
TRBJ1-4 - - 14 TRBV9 TGTGCCAGCAGCGTAAGCCAGTCCAATGAAAAACTGTTTTTT CASSVSQSNEKLFF
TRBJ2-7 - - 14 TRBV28 TGTGCCAGCAGGAAGAGGGCGGGTGGTGGTGAGCAGTACTTC CASRKRAGGGEQYF
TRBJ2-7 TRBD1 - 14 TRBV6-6 TGTGCCAGCAGTTCCGGACAGGGCACCTACGAGCAGTACTTC CASSSGQGTYEQYF
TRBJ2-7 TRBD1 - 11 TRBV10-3 TGTGCCATCAGGGGGACAGAAGAGCAGTACTTC CAIRGTEEQYF
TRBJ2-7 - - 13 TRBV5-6 TGTGCCAGCAGCCCCCTTGCCACCTACGAGCAGTACTTC CASSPLATYEQYF
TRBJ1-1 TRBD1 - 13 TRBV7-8 TGTGCCAGCAGCTTGGGACAGCTCACTGAAGCTTTCTTT CASSLGQLTEAFF
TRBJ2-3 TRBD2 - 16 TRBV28 TGTGCCAGCTCGTGGGTGGGACTAGCCTTCACAGATACGCAGTATTTT CASSWVGLAFTDTQYF
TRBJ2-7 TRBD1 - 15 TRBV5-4 TGTGCCAGCAGCACCTGGACAGGGGGCCCCTACGAGCAGTACTTC CASSTWTGGPYEQYF
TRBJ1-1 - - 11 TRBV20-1 TGCAGTGACAGGGTCAACACTGAAGCTTTCTTT CSDRVNTEAFF
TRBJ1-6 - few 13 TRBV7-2 TGTGCCAGCGCTAGCTCCTATAATTCACCCCTCCACTTT CASASSYNSPLHF
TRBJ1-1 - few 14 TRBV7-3 TGTGCCAGCAGCGCCCAGGGATCGAACACTGAAGCTTTCTTT CASSAQGSNTEAFF
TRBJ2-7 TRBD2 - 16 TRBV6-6 TGTGCCAGCAGTTACTCCGGTTTAGCGGGAGCCTACGAGCAGTACTTC CASSYSGLAGAYEQYF
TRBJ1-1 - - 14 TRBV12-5 TGTGCTAGTGGTTTGGTTCCCGGGAACACTGAAGCTTTCTTT CASGLVPGNTEAFF
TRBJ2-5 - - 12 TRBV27 TGTGCCAGCAGTCCCCTCGGCGAGACCCAGTACTTC CASSPLGETQYF
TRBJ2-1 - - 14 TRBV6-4 TGTGCCAGCAGCAATTTTCCGCCGGGCAATGAGCAGTTCTTC CASSNFPPGNEQFF
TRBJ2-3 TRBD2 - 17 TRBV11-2 TGTGCCAGCAGCCAAGGAATAGCGGGGGGGGCCGGAGATACGCAGTATTTT CASSQGIAGGAGDTQYF
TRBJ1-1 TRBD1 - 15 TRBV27 TGTGCCAGCAGTTTAGGGACAGCCGTGAACACTGAAGCTTTCTTT CASSLGTAVNTEAFF
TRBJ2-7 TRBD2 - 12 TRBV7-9 TGTGCCAGCCAGCGGGGAACTTACGAGCAGTACTTC CASQRGTYEQYF
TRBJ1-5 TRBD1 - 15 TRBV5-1 TGCGCCAGCAGTCCGCAGGGGGCGCCGGGACAGCCCCAGCATTTT CASSPQGAPGQPQHF
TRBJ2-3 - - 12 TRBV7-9 TGTGCCAGCAGCTTCCTTGAAGATACGCAGTATTTT CASSFLEDTQYF
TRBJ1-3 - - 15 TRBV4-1 TGCGCCAGCACCGCCTTAGGGCGCTCTGGAAACACCATATATTTT CASTALGRSGNTIYF
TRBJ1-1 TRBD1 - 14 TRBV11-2 TGTGCCAGCAGCTTACAGGGGGGGAACACTGAAGCTTTCTTT CASSLQGGNTEAFF
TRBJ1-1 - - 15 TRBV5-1 TGCGCCAGCAGCTTGGGACGTGGGGATAACACTGAAGCTTTCTTT CASSLGRGDNTEAFF